A selection of T cell receptor beta chains follows, all from one sample in a study of PD-1 blockade in classical Hodgkin lymphoma. Repertoires were generated with immunoSEQ multiplex PCR, while TCRdb's copy carries only in-frame clones and drops some. The repertoire holds roughly 140,000 clones, with 78% as singletons. Here the sequenced sample was peripheral blood mononuclear cells (PBMCs), taken before the second cycle of nivolumab. Source of these receptors: a human donor with classical Hodgkin lymphoma. CDR3s include the opening cysteine and the closing phenylalanine or tryptophan. The order of the fields is clone size, V gene, D gene, J gene, CDR3 DNA, CDR3 protein. A D gene is named only where the DNA matches it firmly. Clone size, where shown, is once, few, many, or a class for clones that have expanded.

.	TRBV6-1	.	TRBJ2-7	TGTGCCAGCAGTGAAGACCTCCGCTACGAGCAGTACTTC	CASSEDLRYEQYF
.	TRBV5-4	TRBD2	TRBJ2-1	TGTGCCAGCAGCTACGGACTAGCGGGCGGTGAGCAGTTCTTC	CASSYGLAGGEQFF
.	TRBV6-6	TRBD1	TRBJ1-5	TGTGCCACCCGAGGGACAGGGCGGGGCAATCAGCCCCAGCATTTT	CATRGTGRGNQPQHF
.	TRBV6-5	.	TRBJ2-2	TGTGCCAGCAGTAAACTAGCAGGCCCCACCGGGGAGCTGTTTTTT	CASSKLAGPTGELFF
.	TRBV18	.	TRBJ1-4	TGTGCCAGCTCAGCCTACAGGGAGTCGGTTCAAAAACTGTTTTTT	CASSAYRESVQKLFF
.	TRBV5-1	TRBD1	TRBJ1-3	TGCGCCAGCAGCAGGACAGGGCTCGGTGGAAACACCATATATTTT	CASSRTGLGGNTIYF
.	TRBV7-2	TRBD1	TRBJ2-2	TGTGCCAGCAGCTTATCTCCGGGACAGGCGAACACCGGGGAGCTGTTTTTT	CASSLSPGQANTGELFF
once	TRBV19	.	TRBJ2-3	TGTGCCAGTAGTGGGACACTCACAGATACGCAGTATTTT	CASSGTLTDTQYF
.	TRBV4-3	TRBD1	TRBJ2-5	TGCGCCAGCAGCCTCAGTCGGGCAGGGGGACAAGAGACCCAGTACTTC	CASSLSRAGGQETQYF
.	TRBV9	TRBD2	TRBJ2-3	TGTGCCAGCAGCGTAGGGAATAGCGGGACCTACACAGATACGCAGTATTTT	CASSVGNSGTYTDTQYF
.	TRBV9	.	TRBJ2-1	TGTGCCAGCAGCGAAGAGGGTGAGCAGTTCTTC	CASSEEGEQFF
.	TRBV4-2	.	TRBJ2-5	TGTGCCAGCAGCCAAGATCAAGGGCGGAGTCAAGAGACCCAGTACTTC	CASSQDQGRSQETQYF
.	TRBV27	.	TRBJ1-1	TGTGCCAGGTCCCCCAACCGCAGGGCAACGAACACTGAAGCTTTCTTT	CARSPNRRATNTEAFF
.	TRBV6-6	.	TRBJ2-7	TGTGCCAGCAGTTACGGCGGCAGGCACTCCTACGAGCAGTACTTC	CASSYGGRHSYEQYF
.	TRBV5-4	TRBD1	TRBJ2-7	TGTGCCAGCAGCACCCCACAGGGGCCGGGCTACGAGCAGTACTTC	CASSTPQGPGYEQYF